This T cell receptor beta chain stems from a study of T cells in Graves' hyperthyroidism and ophthalmopathy. This clonotype was detected only once. The junction departs from germline at one end; a sequencing error may be responsible. Authors of the study amplified TCR beta CDR3 regions from RNA transcripts. An initial round of RT-PCR targeting the TCR CDR3 relied on the HTBI primer set. TCRdb re-analysed the multiplex PCR reads in MiXCR, keeping a single row per CDR3 protein. The data contain over 500,000 distinct CDR3 sequences, 17% of them seen just once; the ten biggest clones take up 17%. The CDR3 is 14 residues long. Germline CDR1 is SGHRS and CDR2 is YFSETQ.

The J gene is TRBJ2-7, the V gene TRBV5-1; no clear D. The specimen was blood. This sequence originates from a woman aged 18-35 years with Graves' ophthalmopathy. The CDR3 sequence is CASSLGPETHEQYF. In DNA, the CDR3 is TGTGCCAGCAGCTTAGGACCAGAGACCCACGAGCAGTACTTC.